These 20 T cell receptor beta chains originate from one sample sequenced in a study of regulatory T cells in long-lasting Graves disease. Combining iRepertoire HTBI primers with Arm-PCR of CDR3 regions, the authors built TCR beta libraries. TCRdb reprocessed the multiplex PCR reads via MiXCR and lists one record per CDR3 protein. The sample records 360,000 or so distinct CDR3 sequences, roughly 24% being singletons. Time point meaning: persistent/refractory GD, antithyroid drugs over 5 years with positive TRAb. There was RNA extracted from PBMCs, and the TCR library was made from it. The sequencing here drew on peripheral blood mononuclear cells (PBMCs), taken when the disease was refractory, from a patient treated with antithyroid drugs. These receptors came from a woman between 40 and 55 years old with Graves disease.

The chain has TRBV6-5 and TRBJ1-1; D remains unclear. The CDR3 is 11 residues long. Between the trimmed V and J ends, which lost 0 bases and 8 bases, there was a span of 4 bases. Germline assignment: CDR1 MNHEY and CDR2 SVGAGI. The CDR3 DNA reads as TGTGCCAGCAGTTACTCAAAGGAAGCTTTCTTT. It yields the protein CASSYSKEAFF.

About this clonotype: A read error may produce the germline difference seen at one junction end. The chain recombines TRBV28 with TRBJ1-5; D is unresolved. Germline CDR1 and CDR2: MDHEN and SYDVKM. The CDR3 has 13 amino acids. CDR3 DNA: TGCGCCAGCAGCCAAGTGGTGATGCAGCCCCAGCATTTT. Its translation: CASSQVVMQPQHF.

A few counts support this clonotype. The V gene is TRBV7-9, the J gene TRBJ2-5; tentatively, D is TRBD1 (6 bases). Trimming removed 5 bases from V and 5 bases from J, with 12 bases in between. This CDR3 region has 13 residues. Germline assignment: CDR1 SEHNR and CDR2 FQNEAQ (reference sequence). CDR3 in DNA: TGTGCCAGCAGCCACAGGGTTCGGGAGACCCAGTACTTC. It is translated as CASSHRVRETQYF.

This clonotype appeared a few times. The CDR3 DNA is TGTGCCAGCAGCTTAGGACTAGCGAGGTCTGGTGAGCAGTTCTTC. Protein sequence: CASSLGLARSGEQFF. The gene calls are TRBV11-3 and TRBJ2-1, with TRBD2 matching 8 bases. From germline, CDR1 is SGHNT and CDR2 YENEEA. The CDR3 contains 15 residues. J gave up 9 bases and V 1 base, and 8 bases lay outside the gene matches.

The chain joins TRBV19 to TRBJ2-4, with D possibly TRBD2 on 6 matching bases. Germline-derived CDR1 and CDR2 are LNHDA and SQIVND (reference sequence). This CDR3 region has 14 residues. Between the trimmed V and J ends, which lost 7 bases and 2 bases, there was a span of 12 bases. The CDR3 here is CASKESGPKNIQYF. The DNA for the CDR3 is TGTGCCAGTAAAGAGAGCGGGCCCAAAAACATTCAGTACTTC.

This clonotype was picked up many times. This chain joins TRBV2 and TRBJ1-1; no definite D call. The germline V gene has CDR1 SNHLY and CDR2 FYNNEI. Trimming took off 3 bases at V and 0 bases at J, with 11 bases between the two ends. There are 15 residues in the CDR3. The CDR3 nucleotides are TGTGCCAGCAGTGAGACGCGCTTTATGAACACTGAAGCTTTCTTT. It translates to CASSETRFMNTEAFF.

This clonotype appeared a few times. This sequence joins TRBV20-1 and TRBJ1-5, with 10 bases fitting TRBD1. V gave up 6 bases and J gave up 4 bases; unmatched junction bases: 3. Per the germline V gene, CDR1 is DFQATT and CDR2 is SNEGSKA (reference sequence). The CDR3 spans 13 residues. In DNA form, the CDR3 reads TGCAGTGCCCTGGGACAGGGGAATCAGCCCCAGCATTTT. Its translation: CSALGQGNQPQHF.

V gene TRBV4-1 combines with J gene TRBJ2-5, with a possible D match to TRBD1 (6 bases). V was shortened by 0 bases and J by 12 bases, with 20 bases between the two germline ends. This CDR3 is built from 15 residues. The V gene's germline CDR1 is MGHRA and CDR2 YSYEKL. The CDR3 sequence: CASSQDDSRTVTEYF. CDR3 DNA: TGCGCCAGCAGCCAAGACGACTCCCGGACAGTTACTGAGTACTTC.

Comment on this clonotype: One end of the junction fails to match germline, which may point to a read error. The chain joins TRBV28 to TRBJ2-2; D is perhaps TRBD1 or TRBD2 (5 bases each). The CDR3 covers 14 residues. Germline assignment: CDR1 MDHEN and CDR2 SYDVKM. CDR3 sequence (DNA): TGTGCCAGCAGGCAGAGACAGTTAGCCGGGGAGCCGTTTTTT. It yields the protein CASRQRQLAGEPFF.

This chain uses TRBV12-3 or TRBV12-4 with TRBJ1-5; D is possibly TRBD1 (5 bases). The CDR3 is made up of 16 amino acids. V was clipped by 2 bases and J by 5 bases, with 16 bases between them. In nucleotides, the CDR3 is TGTGCCAGCAGTTTACCCCTGGATAGGGGAGATCAGCCCCAGCATTTT. Amino acids: CASSLPLDRGDQPQHF.

The J gene is TRBJ2-2, the V gene TRBV11-2, with TRBD1 matching 7 bases. J lost 5 bases, V lost 5 bases, and 8 bases had no gene match. The germline V gene encodes CDR1 SGHAT and CDR2 FQNNGV. The CDR3 totals 15 residues. DNA for the CDR3: TGTGCCAGCAGCCCGCCCCAGACAGGGACCGGGGAGCTGTTTTTT. Amino acids: CASSPPQTGTGELFF.

This clonotype was recorded many times. The J gene is TRBJ1-2, the V gene TRBV28; the D is unclear. Germline V CDR1 and CDR2: MDHEN, SYDVKM. Trimming left V 4 bases short and J 1 base short, with 7 bases between. CDR3 length: 13 amino acids. The CDR3 is CASSWPSNYGYTF. CDR3 coding DNA: TGTGCCAGCAGTTGGCCCAGTAACTATGGCTACACCTTC.

The table lists this clonotype with a few counts. Since a much larger clone is just one base distant, this may be a read error. The V and J genes are TRBV2 and TRBJ2-7; 8 bases line up with TRBD1. Germline CDR1 and CDR2: SNHLY and FYNNEI. The CDR3 runs 14 residues. V shed 4 bases and J 3 bases; nucleotides not matched to a gene: 5. The CDR3 sequence is CASSGQGSIYEQYF. Written as DNA, the CDR3 is TGTGCCAGCAGTGGACAGGGGTCCATCTACGAGCAGTACTTC.

The sample holds many counts of this clonotype. The V gene is TRBV12-3 or TRBV12-4, the J gene TRBJ2-7; 9 positions agree with TRBD2. The CDR3 extends over 13 amino acids. J was trimmed by 6 bases and V by 6 bases; bases with no gene match: 6. The CDR3, as DNA: TGTGCCAGCAGCCCGACTAGCGGCGGCGAGCAGTACTTC. Translating gives CASSPTSGGEQYF.

To note about this clonotype: A much larger clone differs from this one at a single base, so this may be a read error. J is TRBJ1-4 and V is TRBV12-3 or TRBV12-4; D remains ambiguous. The CDR3 loop spans 15 amino acids. CDR3 region: CASSRGGATNGKLFF. As DNA, the CDR3 is TGTGCCAGCAGTCGAGGAGGAGCAACTAATGGAAAACTGTTTTTT.

The sample holds a few counts of this clonotype. The chain links TRBV11-2 to TRBJ2-1, with D perhaps being TRBD1 or TRBD2 (6 bases each). Germline V gene lookup returns CDR1 SGHAT and CDR2 FQNNGV. This CDR3 is 15 amino acids long. The ends were cut back, 0 bases at V and 7 bases at J, with 13 bases in the middle. CDR3 sequence (DNA): TGTGCCAGCAGCTTAGAGGGGGGCGCTCGGAATGAGCAGTTCTTC. Translating it yields CASSLEGGARNEQFF.

This chain joins TRBV30 and TRBJ2-7, with a possible D match to TRBD2 (5 bases). Germline CDR1 GTSNPN, CDR2 SVGIG (reference sequence). The CDR3 length is 12 residues. Trimming took 4 bases from V and 5 from J, leaving 12 bases between them. The CDR3 DNA reads TGTGCCTGGACCGTACGGGGAAACGAGCAGTACTTC. This gives the protein CAWTVRGNEQYF.

As to this clonotype: One end of the junction fails to match germline, which may point to a read error. The chain is built from TRBV9 and TRBJ2-2; D not resolved. The germline V gene encodes CDR1 SGDLS and CDR2 YYNGEE. The CDR3 is 15 amino acids. This CDR3 is CANSANGRNTGELFF. The CDR3 nucleotides read TGTGCCAACAGCGCCAACGGTCGAAACACCGGGGAGCTGTTTTTT.

The CDR3 DNA reads TGTGCCAGCAGTATAACGGGACTAGCCAAGGGAGAGCAGTTCTTC. Protein: CASSITGLAKGEQFF. The V gene is TRBV2, the J gene TRBJ2-1; 9 bases are shared with TRBD2. Looked up from germline, CDR1 is SNHLY and CDR2 is FYNNEI. J was trimmed by 10 bases and V by 5 bases; bases with no gene match: 12. The length of the CDR3 is 15 residues.

This clonotype occurred many times. The chain combines TRBV2 with TRBJ1-1, with a weak D call TRBD1 (5 bases). Germline CDR1 reads SNHLY; CDR2 reads FYNNEI. Between the trimmed V and J ends, which lost 6 bases and 4 bases, there was a span of 12 bases. The CDR3 totals 13 residues. The CDR3 DNA sequence: TGTGCCAGCAGAAACCGACAGTTCACTGAAGCTTTCTTT. It codes for CASRNRQFTEAFF.